This TCR beta chain was documented in a study of Ad26.COV2.S vaccination and SARS-CoV-2 variants (dated by TCRdb to about 2021). In the study overall: Donors in the vaccine arm were drawn from COV1001, a multicentre, randomized, double-blind, placebo-controlled phase I-IIa trial testing Ad26.COV2.S in healthy adults. Ad26.COV2.S was administered intramuscularly at a dose of 5x10^10 or 1x10^11 viral particles, either as one shot or as two shots given 56 days apart. Sequencing of the TCRbeta repertoire served to evaluate the specificity and breadth of SARS-CoV-2-reactive T cell receptors following Ad26.COV2.S vaccination. A total of approximately 30 samples were included in the TCR-sequenced set, comprising roughly 19 Ad26.COV2.S vaccine recipients, 5 placebo recipients and 8 SARS-CoV-2 convalescent individuals. Participants in the trial were split at random into five groups of five each, receiving low-dose or high-dose Ad26.COV2.S once or twice, or else placebo on both occasions. Investigators remained blinded to trial group allocation during experiments and outcome assessment. The research as a whole found: Vaccine and placebo recipients had similar non-spike TCR breadth, a finding consistent with the vaccine containing only spike. Substantial breadth of spike-specific CD8+ and CD4+ T cell responses was reported after vaccination. The study was not powered for comparison of responses between vaccine doses or regimens. According to the authors, total T cell responses may have been underestimated by the TCR breadth and depth analyses. Higher spike-specific TCR breadth was observed in Ad26.COV2.S recipients than in placebo recipients (P = 0.0014).

Interpreted using the paper, the treatment or condition label stands for: some 19 received Ad26.COV2.S at low or high dose, single or two shots; five or six received placebo; per-sample allocation not given. For vaccine and placebo recipients, the sequenced repertoires came from samples collected on day 63 after the first injection. Cohort 1b enrolled 25 or so adults aged 18-55 years at a single site in Boston, USA, between 29 July and 7 August 2020. Ad26.COV2.S consisted of a replication-incompetent adenovirus type 26 vector by which a prefusion-stabilized SARS-CoV-2 spike protein from the original Wuhan strain was expressed. V and J are trimmed by 0 bases and 4 bases, and the gene matches miss 3 bases of the junction. The germline V gene gives CDR1 as SGHRS and CDR2 as YFSETQ. Counted from cysteine to phenylalanine, this CDR3 has 17 amino acids. Of the read, only the CDR3 DNA is kept; its 51 bases are in frame from base 1.

In the case of this clone: Which antigen it targets is not known. No much larger clone is present one base from it, and per-base qualities are unavailable.

The immunoSEQ Assay was used to sequence TCRbeta CDR3 regions. After extraction, genomic DNA underwent amplification by bias-controlled multiplex PCR, followed by high-throughput sequencing. In the paper's pipeline: To quantify the absolute abundance of each unique TCRbeta CDR3 region, sequences were collapsed and filtered. T cell fraction was estimated by normalizing TCRbeta template counts to usable DNA, which was measured by amplifying reference genes present in all nucleated cells. Repertoire TCRs were annotated as SARS-CoV-2-specific by exact matching of V gene, CDR3 amino acid sequence and J gene to a known reactive TCR set. The reference SARS-CoV-2 TCR set came from MIRA and was filtered for enrichment in COVID-19-positive ImmuneCODE repertoires, removing public or cross-reactive TCRs. Based on the MIRA antigens, annotated TCRs were further analysed at the level of specific ORF or position within ORF. Breadth was defined as the number of annotated unique rearrangements divided by the total number of unique productive rearrangements, and depth was defined as the summed frequency of the annotated unique rearrangements. Two-sided Wilcoxon rank-sum tests were used to compare TCR breadth between groups. TCRdb carries this immuneACCESS record with in-frame sequences only. Its versions omit some clonotypes, under half of them owing to an unresolved V gene in the studies checked, with the rest unexplained. The V and J calls and clone size were taken over from that table, and D and trimming were inferred from the DNA. For this sample the table gives about 280,000 clones, of which approximately 89% were detected only once. The ten most abundant clones make up 2.5% to 3.5% of the sample.

The chain joins TRBV5-1 to TRBJ2-2, with TRBD2 identical over 13 junction bases. This sequence originates from a person aged 18-60 years who received the Ad26.COV2.S COVID-19 vaccine or a placebo. The starting material was peripheral blood, obtained in a trial of Ad26.COV2.S vaccine versus placebo. The CDR3 in this case is CASSLAGLAGVTGELFF. In nucleotides, the sequence is TGCGCCAGCAGCTTGGCCGGACTAGCGGGAGTCACCGGGGAGCTGTTTTTT. Full variable domain (CDR3 extended with the reference TRBV5-1 and TRBJ2-2 proteins): KAGVTQTPRYLIKTRGQQVTLSCSPISGHRSVSWYQQTPGQGLQFLFEYFSETQRNKGNFPGRFSGRQFSNSRSEMNVSTLELGDSALYLCASSLAGLAGVTGELFFGEGSRLTVL.